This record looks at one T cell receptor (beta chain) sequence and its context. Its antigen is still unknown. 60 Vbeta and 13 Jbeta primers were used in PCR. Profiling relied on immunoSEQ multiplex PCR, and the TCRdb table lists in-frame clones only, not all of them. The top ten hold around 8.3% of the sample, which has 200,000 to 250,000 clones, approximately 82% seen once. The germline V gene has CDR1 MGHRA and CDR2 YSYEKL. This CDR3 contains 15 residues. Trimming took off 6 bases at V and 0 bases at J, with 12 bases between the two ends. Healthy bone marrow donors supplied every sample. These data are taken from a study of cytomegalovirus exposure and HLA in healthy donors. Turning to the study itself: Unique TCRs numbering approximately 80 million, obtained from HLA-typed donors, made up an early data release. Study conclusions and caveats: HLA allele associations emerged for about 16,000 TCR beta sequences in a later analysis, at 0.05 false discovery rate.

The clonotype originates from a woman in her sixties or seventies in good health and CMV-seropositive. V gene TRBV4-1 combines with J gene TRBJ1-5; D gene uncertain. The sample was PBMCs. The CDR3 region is CASRETRNSNQPQHF. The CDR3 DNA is TGCGCCAGCAGAGAAACACGTAATAGCAATCAGCCCCAGCATTTT.